What follows are 21 T cell receptor beta chains derived from one specimen sequenced in a study of human T cells and chemical hapten exposure. The time point was: patch test 1, 2 weeks after DPC sensitization. Indicated treatment: therapeutic diphenylcyclopropenone sensitization with weekly scalp DPC. TCRdb reanalysed the RACE reads using MiXCR and keeps one entry per CDR3 protein. The sample shows roughly 190,000 distinct CDR3 sequences, 20% to 25% of them seen only once. The sequencing used whole blood, collected in connection with sensitization to the hapten diphenylcyclopropenone (DPC). The receptor source for this set is a woman in her forties or fifties with alopecia areata. Some clones in this sample may be carry-over from other donors' samples.

This clonotype was seen a few times. J is TRBJ1-2 and V is TRBV29-1; D gene ambiguous. V was cut by 5 bases and J by 0 bases, with 25 bases left in between. Germline V gives CDR1 SQVTM, CDR2 ANQGSEA. The CDR3 consists of 18 residues. DNA for the CDR3: TGCAGCGTTACCACCCCTCTCGGACTGATAATTCCTAACTATGGCTACACCTTC. Translating gives CSVTTPLGLIIPNYGYTF.

This clonotype was counted only a few times. V and J are TRBV2 and TRBJ2-7; the match to TRBD1 covers 7 bases. J gave up 4 bases and V 6 bases, and 12 bases lay outside the gene matches. CDR3 length equals 15 residues. Germline CDR1 is SNHLY and CDR2 is FYNNEI. CDR3 region: CASRPTDRTLYEQYF. CDR3 coding DNA: TGTGCCAGCAGGCCCACGGACAGGACCTTATACGAGCAGTACTTC.

Only a few counts were recorded for this clonotype. The chain has TRBV24-1 and TRBJ2-7; no firm D call. Trimming took off 11 bases at V and 3 bases at J, with 19 bases between the two ends. Germline V CDR1 and CDR2: KGHDR, SFDVKD. The CDR3 is made up of 14 amino acids. The DNA of the CDR3 is TGTGCCATTACCACCGGGCCTAGATACTACGAGCAGTACTTC. It codes for CAITTGPRYYEQYF.

The chain uses TRBV5-1 and TRBJ2-7; D is uncertain. The CDR3 consists of 14 residues. Germline V gene data show CDR1 as SGHRS and CDR2 as YFSETQ. V was trimmed by 0 bases and J by 0 bases, leaving 7 bases between them. This CDR3 reads CASSLVGPSYEQYF. The CDR3 coding sequence is TGCGCCAGCAGCTTGGTTGGGCCCTCCTACGAGCAGTACTTC. Full variable domain (missing parts from reference TRBV5-1 and TRBJ2-7): KAGVTQTPRYLIKTRGQQVTLSCSPISGHRSVSWYQQTPGQGLQFLFEYFSETQRNKGNFPGRFSGRQFSNSRSEMNVSTLELGDSALYLCASSLVGPSYEQYFGPGTRLTVT.

This chain links TRBV18 with TRBJ2-1; D remains unclear. Trimming removed 2 bases at V and 8 bases at J, with 16 bases between. Germline V gives CDR1 KGHSH, CDR2 LQKENI. CDR3 length: 15 amino acids. The CDR3 DNA reads TGTGCCAGCTCACCAAGTTTGGACCGACGGGATGAGCAGTTCTTC. Translated: CASSPSLDRRDEQFF.

V usage is TRBV27 and J usage is TRBJ2-7; D unclear. The CDR3 is made up of 11 amino acids. With 9 bases removed from V and 5 bases from J, the gap between germline ends came to 11 bases. From germline, CDR1 is MNHEY and CDR2 SMNVEV (reference sequence). Here the CDR3 DNA reads TGTGCCAGTCGGATGAGTGACGAGCAGTACTTC. This gives the protein CASRMSDEQYF.

This clonotype was seen more than once but under ten times. The chain links TRBV28 to TRBJ1-5; D is unclear. The germline V and J ends were trimmed by 8 bases and 3 bases, with 14 bases remaining between them. This CDR3 is built from 14 residues. Germline CDR1 is MDHEN and CDR2 is SYDVKM. CDR3 protein: CASQFSQVNQPQHF. The CDR3 DNA reads TGTGCCAGCCAGTTTAGTCAGGTCAATCAGCCCCAGCATTTT. Using reference TRBV28 and TRBJ1-5 for the parts outside the CDR3, the full variable domain is DVKVTQSSRYLVKRTGEKVFLECVQDMDHENMFWYRQDPGLGLRLIYFSYDVKMKEKGDIPEGYSVSREKKERFSLILESASTNQTSMYLCASQFSQVNQPQHFGDGTRLSIL.

This rearrangement joins TRBV12-3 or TRBV12-4 to TRBJ2-3, with no clear D. The CDR3 totals 11 residues. Trimming cost V 6 bases and J 6 bases, with 7 bases left between them. For the CDR3, the DNA is TGTGCCAGCAGGCGTGTGGATACGCAGTATTTT. Translated, it gives CASRRVDTQYF.

This clonotype was found a few times. The chain has TRBV5-1 and TRBJ1-2; no firm D call. Between the trimmed V and J ends, which lost 6 bases and 3 bases, there was a span of 12 bases. Germline V gene sequence: CDR1 SGHRS, CDR2 YFSETQ. This CDR3 has 13 amino acids. The chain's CDR3 is CASTIDRDYGYTF. The CDR3 DNA follows: TGCGCCAGCACTATCGACCGCGACTATGGCTACACCTTC.

The V call is TRBV10-1, the J call TRBJ1-1; no clear D. There are 13 residues in the CDR3. CDR1 and CDR2 from the germline V gene are WNHNN and SYGVQD (reference sequence). V was shortened by 2 bases and J by 7 bases, with 11 bases between the two germline ends. CDR3 nucleotide sequence: TGCGCCAGCAGTGAGAGCGGCAGGCGTGAAGCTTTCTTT. Protein: CASSESGRREAFF.

The sample holds a few counts of this clonotype. The rearrangement links TRBV7-8 to TRBJ2-2; D possibly corresponds to TRBD2 (6 bases). Germline V gene sequence: CDR1 SGHVS, CDR2 FQNEAQ. The CDR3 loop spans 16 amino acids. The ends were cut back, 1 base at V and 0 bases at J, with 9 bases in the middle. CDR3 in amino acids: CASSLGGTTNTGELFF. CDR3 sequence (DNA): TGTGCCAGCAGCTTAGGCGGGACCACGAACACCGGGGAGCTGTTTTTT.

This clonotype was observed a handful of times. The junction and the germline gene differ at one end; a read error may be behind it. The CDR3 nucleotides are TGTGCCAGCAGGGAAGACGGCGGCTCCTATGGCTACACCTTC. This translates into CASREDGGSYGYTF. This rearrangement joins TRBV6-1 to TRBJ1-2; D gene ambiguous. Looked up from germline, CDR1 is MNHNS and CDR2 is SASEGT. This CDR3 is 14 amino acids long.

This clonotype was detected a few times. The chain combines TRBV10-3 with TRBJ2-2; TRBD2 agrees at 7 bases. Looked up from germline, CDR1 is ENHRY and CDR2 is SYGVKD. The junction had 3 bases not matched to a gene; V was cut back by 8 bases and J by 0 bases. The CDR3 is 14 residues long. This CDR3 reads CAIFSGSNTGELFF. The CDR3, as DNA: TGTGCCATCTTTAGCGGGTCGAACACCGGGGAGCTGTTTTTT.

In this sample, this clonotype turned up a few times. The chain employs TRBV11-2 and TRBJ2-7; 9 bases match TRBD1. This CDR3 is built from 15 residues. Per the germline V gene, CDR1 is SGHAT and CDR2 is FQNNGV. Trimming at V came to 5 bases and at J to 4 bases, leaving 9 bases not matched to a gene. CDR3 in amino acids: CASSPDRDRDYEQYF. The CDR3 DNA sequence: TGTGCCAGCAGCCCAGACCGGGACAGGGATTACGAGCAGTACTTC.

This rearrangement joins TRBV7-2 to TRBJ1-1; 8 bases map to TRBD1. The J segment lost 3 bases and the V segment lost 4 bases, leaving 10 bases of the junction unmatched. The CDR3 loop spans 16 amino acids. Germline CDR1 reads SGHTA; CDR2 reads FQGNSA. DNA for the CDR3: TGTGCCAGCAGCTCGGGGTGGACAGGGAAGTACACTGAAGCTTTCTTT. It is translated as CASSSGWTGKYTEAFF.

This chain uses TRBV18 with TRBJ1-1; D unresolved. The V gene's germline CDR1 is KGHSH and CDR2 LQKENI. The CDR3 runs 14 residues. V lost 3 bases to trimming and J lost 1 base, with 9 bases between them. The CDR3 spells CASSPGRQNTEAFF. The CDR3, as DNA: TGTGCCAGCTCACCGGGGAGACAGAACACTGAAGCTTTCTTT.

This clonotype has more than one count but fewer than ten. This chain uses TRBV10-2 with TRBJ2-5; D may correspond to TRBD1 or TRBD2 (5 bases each). V was shortened by 5 bases and J by 4 bases, with 8 bases between the two germline ends. Germline assignment: CDR1 WSHSY and CDR2 SAAADI. The CDR3 is made up of 12 amino acids. This CDR3 is CASSQGPETQYF. CDR3 in DNA: TGCGCCAGCAGTCAGGGACCAGAGACCCAGTACTTC.

This chain connects TRBV3-1 to TRBJ2-2; D remains unclear. The V gene's germline CDR1 is LGHDT and CDR2 YNNKEL (reference sequence). This CDR3 has 14 residues. The germline V and J ends were trimmed by 6 bases and 0 bases, with 8 bases remaining between them. CDR3 sequence (DNA): TGTGCCAGCAGGACCCAACCGAACACCGGGGAGCTGTTTTTT. Protein sequence: CASRTQPNTGELFF.

The V gene is TRBV4-1, the J gene TRBJ1-3; TRBD1 agrees at 8 bases. This CDR3 has 18 residues. Germline V gene data show CDR1 as MGHRA and CDR2 as YSYEKL. Losses at the gene ends were 1 base for V and 0 bases for J; bases not matched to a gene: 8. CDR3 nucleotides: TGCGCCAGCAGCCAAGTACACAGGGGGATTAGCTCTGGAAACACCATATATTTT. As protein: CASSQVHRGISSGNTIYF.

The J gene is TRBJ1-1, the V gene TRBV5-1; the D is unclear. Deletions cut 0 bases from V and 0 bases from J, with 9 bases between. CDR1 SGHRS and CDR2 YFSETQ come from the germline V gene. The CDR3 runs 15 residues. CDR3 bases: TGCGCCAGCAGCTTGGTTGGCGACGTGAACACTGAAGCTTTCTTT. It encodes CASSLVGDVNTEAFF. Combining the CDR3 with reference TRBV5-1 and TRBJ1-1 gives the whole variable domain KAGVTQTPRYLIKTRGQQVTLSCSPISGHRSVSWYQQTPGQGLQFLFEYFSETQRNKGNFPGRFSGRQFSNSRSEMNVSTLELGDSALYLCASSLVGDVNTEAFFGQGTRLTVV.

Only a few counts were recorded for this clonotype. J is TRBJ2-1 and V is TRBV2, with D perhaps matching TRBD2 (5 bases). The germline V gene encodes CDR1 SNHLY and CDR2 FYNNEI. The germline V and J ends were trimmed by 4 bases and 7 bases, with 11 bases remaining between them. The CDR3 covers 13 residues. The CDR3 DNA sequence: TGTGCCAGCAGTGGACTACGCCATAATGAGCAGTTCTTC. The encoded protein is CASSGLRHNEQFF.